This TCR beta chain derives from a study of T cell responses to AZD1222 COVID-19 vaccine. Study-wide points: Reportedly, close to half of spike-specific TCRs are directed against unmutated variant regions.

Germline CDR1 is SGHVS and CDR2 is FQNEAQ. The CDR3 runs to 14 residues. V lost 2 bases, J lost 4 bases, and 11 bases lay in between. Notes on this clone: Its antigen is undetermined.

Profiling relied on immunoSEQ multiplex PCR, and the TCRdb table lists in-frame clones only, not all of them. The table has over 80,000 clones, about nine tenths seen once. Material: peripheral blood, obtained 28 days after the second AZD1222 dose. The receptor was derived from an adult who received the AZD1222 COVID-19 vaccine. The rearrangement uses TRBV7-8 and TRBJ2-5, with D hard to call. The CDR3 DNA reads TGTGCCAGCAGCTTAAGGATTGGGTCAGAGACCCAGTACTTC. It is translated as CASSLRIGSETQYF.